The entry below gives a single T cell receptor (beta chain) sequence along with its context. In the original workflow: Reference gene primer amplification yielded estimated nucleated cell counts. Here immunoSEQ multiplex PCR was the method, and the copy in TCRdb shows in-frame clones only, minus some. For V, J and clone size, that table is used; D and trimming come from the DNA. The sample consists of about 220,000 clones, about 86% of them appearing once. This CDR3 is built from 13 residues. Trimming removed 6 bases from V and 3 bases from J, with 12 bases in between. Germline V gives CDR1 MNHEY, CDR2 SVGAGI. This entry comes from a study of blood T cell repertoires in COVID-19. Study-wide context: Samples of COVID-19 (acute and convalescent) were obtained from the United States, Italy and Spain.

This receptor was taken from an older woman with acute or convalescent COVID-19. The V call is TRBV6-5, the J call TRBJ2-7; a possible D gene is TRBD2 (5 bases). Sequencing used peripheral blood. The CDR3 coding sequence is TGTGCCAGCAGCCCGGGAAACAACTACGAGCAGTACTTC. Amino acids: CASSPGNNYEQYF.